Each of the 23 T cell receptor beta chains below was sequenced from the same sample in a study of CD8+ T cells in alopecia areata (dated by TCRdb to about 2018). The method was the immunoSEQ multiplex PCR assay. RNA was extracted from all samples and reverse transcribed into cDNA, which served as template for TCR sequencing. The table comes from immuneACCESS by way of TCRdb, which keeps in-frame sequences with V and J called. Part of the clones is missing from these tables; in studies checked, under half for an unresolved V gene and the rest for unknown reasons. The sample profile shows hundreds of thousands of clones; around two fifths of them were found once. 0.48% of the sample goes to the ten largest clones. In light of the paper, this sample's treatment or condition label describes: oral pan-JAK inhibitor, 5-10 mg twice daily. Here the sequenced sample was CD4+ T cells sorted from blood, taken between weeks 30 and 35, from a patient treated with tofacitinib. These receptors all come from a human donor with alopecia areata.

This clone was seen a few times. The chain has TRBV28 and TRBJ2-5; 8 nucleotides match TRBD1. Trimming removed 3 bases from V and 5 bases from J; junction bases left unmatched: 8. The germline V gene has CDR1 MDHEN and CDR2 SYDVKM. The CDR3 length is 15 residues. This chain's CDR3 is CASSLLGTGGETQYF. The CDR3 DNA sequence: TGTGCCAGCAGTTTGCTCGGGACAGGCGGGGAGACCCAGTACTTC.

This clone was seen a few times. Additional DNA sequences in this sample encode the identical CDR3. The rearrangement joins TRBV6-5 to TRBJ1-5; D unresolved. The V and J ends lost 0 bases and 1 base respectively, with 7 bases between them. This CDR3 contains 15 residues. CDR1 and CDR2 from the germline V gene are MNHEY and SVGAGI. The DNA for the CDR3 is TGTGCCAGCAGTTACTCCCGAGGGAGCAATCAGCCCCAGCATTTT. Its protein is CASSYSRGSNQPQHF.

CDR3 DNA: TGTGCCTGGAGTGTACTTGGTGACAGGGAGACCTACTACGAGCAGTACTTC. Translating gives CAWSVLGDRETYYEQYF. The V call is TRBV30, the J call TRBJ2-7, with 7 bases lining up with TRBD1. The CDR3 sequence is 17 residues long. V lost 0 bases to trimming and J lost 3 bases; unmatched junction nucleotides: 14. Germline V lookup: CDR1 GTSNPN, CDR2 SVGIG (reference sequence).

This sequence joins TRBV5-1 and TRBJ2-1; 9 bases are a match to TRBD1. The CDR3 loop spans 16 amino acids. Germline V gene data show CDR1 as SGHRS and CDR2 as YFSETQ. The J segment lost 6 bases and the V segment lost 4 bases, leaving 11 bases of the junction unmatched. The CDR3 is CASSPAPGQGGNEQFF. The CDR3 DNA is TGCGCCAGCAGCCCGGCCCCGGGACAGGGCGGCAATGAGCAGTTCTTC.

This clone was picked up a small number of times. This chain joins TRBV13 and TRBJ1-3, with D unresolved. The germline CDR1 and CDR2 sequences are PRHDT and FYEKMQ (reference sequence). Trimming stripped 5 bases from V and 0 bases from J, with 17 bases between. There are 17 residues in the CDR3. In DNA form, the CDR3 reads TGTGCCAGCAGCACACTTGTCGACGGACGCTCTGGAAACACCATATATTTT. Protein product: CASSTLVDGRSGNTIYF.

The rearrangement uses TRBV30 and TRBJ1-2, with 9 bases lining up with TRBD1. The germline V gene encodes CDR1 GTSNPN and CDR2 SVGIG (reference sequence). This CDR3 is 17 amino acids long. V shed 4 bases, J shed 8 bases, and the junction held 20 bases outside the gene matches. The CDR3 sequence is CAWNLDRGIPSINGYTF. The CDR3 DNA is TGTGCCTGGAACCTTGACAGGGGGATTCCTTCGATTAACGGCTACACCTTC. The entire variable domain, with the rest obtained from reference TRBV30 and TRBJ1-2, is as follows: SQTIHQWPATLVQPVGSPLSLECTVEGTSNPNLYWYRQAAGRGLQLLFYSVGIGQISSEVPQNLSASRPQDRQFILSSKKLLLSDSGFYLCAWNLDRGIPSINGYTFGSGTRLTVV.

V is TRBV21-1 and J is TRBJ2-2; the table calls TRBD1, which could not be checked here. TRBV21-1 is classified as a pseudogene. This CDR3 region has 16 residues. CDR3 loop: CASSNGATGSTGELFF. The CDR3 region has the DNA TGTGCCAGCAGCAATGGGGCGACAGGGAGTACCGGGGAGCTGTTTTTT.

The chain uses TRBV29-1 and TRBJ1-2; no definite D call. Germline-derived CDR1 and CDR2 are SQVTM and ANQGSEA. The CDR3 loop spans 11 amino acids. The V end was cut by 3 bases, the J end by 5 bases, with 7 bases between. The CDR3 reads CSVDGRYGYTF. DNA for the CDR3: TGCAGCGTTGACGGTCGTTATGGCTACACCTTC.

The J gene is TRBJ2-5, the V gene TRBV5-4; D call uncertain. In germline, CDR1 is SGHNT, CDR2 YYREEE (reference sequence). Trimming took off 0 bases at V and 3 bases at J, with 6 bases between the two ends. The CDR3 spans 13 residues. CDR3 sequence reads: CASSLDWEETQYF. As DNA, the CDR3 is TGTGCCAGCAGCTTGGACTGGGAAGAGACCCAGTACTTC. The full variable domain, rest sourced from reference TRBV5-4 and TRBJ2-5, is ETGVTQSPTHLIKTRGQQVTLRCSSQSGHNTVSWYQQALGQGPQFIFQYYREEENGRGNFPPRFSGLQFPNYSSELNVNALELDDSALYLCASSLDWEETQYFGPGTRLLVL.

Remarks on this clone: This specimen includes other DNA sequences encoding the same CDR3. This chain uses TRBV7-9 with TRBJ2-7; 7 positions agree with TRBD1. The CDR3 is 13 amino acids. Per the germline V gene, CDR1 is SEHNR and CDR2 is FQNEAQ (reference sequence). The junction had 1 base not matched to a gene; V was cut back by 2 bases and J by 3 bases. The CDR3 nucleotides read TGTGCCAGCAGCTTACGGGACAGCTACGAGCAGTACTTC. This sequence encodes CASSLRDSYEQYF.

The chain couples TRBV25-1 to TRBJ1-1, with 7 positions matching TRBD1. This CDR3 is built from 13 residues. Germline V gene lookup returns CDR1 MGHDK and CDR2 SYGVNS. The J segment lost 7 bases and the V segment lost 8 bases, leaving 10 bases of the junction unmatched. Here the CDR3 reads CASGGRQGSEAFF. The CDR3 DNA reads as TGTGCCAGCGGGGGAAGACAGGGAAGTGAAGCTTTCTTT. Filled out from reference TRBV25-1 and TRBJ1-1, the complete variable domain reads EADIYQTPRYLVIGTGKKITLECSQTMGHDKMYWYQQDPGMELHLIHYSYGVNSTEKGDLSSESTVSRIRTEHFPLTLESARPSHTSQYLCASGGRQGSEAFFGQGTRLTVV.

The genes are TRBV30 and TRBJ2-7; possible D gene TRBD1, 5 bases. V was clipped by 0 bases and J by 3 bases, with 15 bases between them. This CDR3 contains 15 residues. From germline, CDR1 is GTSNPN and CDR2 SVGIG (reference sequence). CDR3 sequence reads: CAWSVLRGSHYEQYF. CDR3 DNA: TGTGCCTGGAGTGTACTAAGGGGTTCGCACTACGAGCAGTACTTC.

DNA of the CDR3: TGTGCCAGCAGCCAAGCGTTTAAGGGACGGACCTACAATGAGCAGTTCTTC. Translating it yields CASSQAFKGRTYNEQFF. V and J are TRBV14 and TRBJ2-1; perhaps D is TRBD1 or TRBD2 (5 bases each). The CDR3 spans 17 residues. V gave up 1 base and J gave up 2 bases, with 15 bases separating them. Germline V CDR1 and CDR2: SGHDN, FVKESK.

This clone was detected a few times. The V gene is TRBV6-5, the J gene TRBJ1-2; D unresolved. The CDR3 covers 14 residues. Germline V gene lookup returns CDR1 MNHEY and CDR2 SVGAGI. V lost 6 bases and J lost 0, with 11 bases in between. CDR3 sequence: CASRSRSANYGYTF. In nucleotides, the CDR3 is TGTGCCAGCAGATCAAGATCAGCTAACTATGGCTACACCTTC.

This clone appeared a few times. V and J are TRBV19 and TRBJ1-5, with D possibly matching TRBD1 (5 bases). The CDR3 has 12 residues. CDR1 and CDR2 from the germline V gene are LNHDA and SQIVND (reference sequence). Between the trimmed V and J ends, which lost 9 bases and 6 bases, there was a span of 12 bases. The CDR3, as DNA: TGTGCCAGCGCTAGACAGTTTCAGCCCCAGCATTTT. Translated: CASARQFQPQHF.

This clone was detected a few times. The chain recombines TRBV5-4 with TRBJ1-1; D ambiguous. The V gene's germline CDR1 is SGHNT and CDR2 YYREEE (reference sequence). V was shortened by 1 base and J by 5 bases, with 9 bases between the two germline ends. The CDR3 is 13 residues long. CDR3 sequence: CASSLTWRTEAFF. In DNA form, the CDR3 reads TGTGCCAGCAGCTTGACTTGGCGGACTGAAGCTTTCTTT.

In its sample, this clone was seen a few times. The V and J genes are TRBV14 and TRBJ2-1, with unresolved D. Germline V lookup: CDR1 SGHDN, CDR2 FVKESK. The CDR3 is 12 residues long. Trimming cost V 4 bases and J 7 bases, with 8 bases left between them. CDR3 nucleotides: TGTGCCAGCAGCCCCACCCGAAATGAGCAGTTCTTC. This encodes CASSPTRNEQFF.

With regard to this clone: At one end the junction does not follow the germline gene, possibly because of a read error. Distinct nucleotide sequences in the sample also encode this CDR3. The V gene is TRBV29-1, the J gene TRBJ1-2, with 7 bases that match TRBD1. CDR1 is SQVTM, CDR2 ANQGSEA, per germline. The CDR3 runs to 13 residues. The CDR3 coding sequence is TGCAGCGTGGAAGGACAGGTTGGCTATGGCTACACCTTC. Residues: CSVEGQVGYGYTF.

This chain uses TRBV4-2 with TRBJ2-1; tentative D call: TRBD2 (7 bases). This CDR3 is 15 amino acids long. In germline, CDR1 is LGHNA, CDR2 YNFKEQ. The V end lost 4 bases, the J end lost 7 bases, and 17 bases lay between the germline ends. Written as DNA, the CDR3 is TGTGCCAGCAGCCTAGACGGGGGGCGGGGAAATGAGCAGTTCTTC. Its translation is CASSLDGGRGNEQFF.

This chain uses TRBV27 with TRBJ1-6; D might be TRBD1 (5 bases). This CDR3 has 15 residues. Looked up from germline, CDR1 is MNHEY and CDR2 is SMNVEV (reference sequence). With 3 bases removed from V and 14 bases from J, the gap between germline ends came to 20 bases. For the CDR3, the DNA is TGTGCCAGCAGTTTGTCTCCGGGGCCCGGTCTGGCCCTCCACTTT. The encoded protein is CASSLSPGPGLALHF.

The chain is built from TRBV14 and TRBJ1-5, with a tentative D call TRBD1 (5 bases). The V end lost 0 bases, the J end lost 4 bases, and 10 bases lay between the germline ends. The CDR3 sequence is 15 residues long. Looked up from germline, CDR1 is SGHDN and CDR2 is FVKESK. CDR3 residues: CASSQEGPGNQPQHF. The CDR3 coding sequence is TGTGCCAGCAGCCAAGAGGGGCCAGGGAATCAGCCCCAGCATTTT.

This clone was counted between two and nine times. The gene calls are TRBV29-1 and TRBJ2-7, with D possibly TRBD2 on 6 matching bases. Germline assignment: CDR1 SQVTM and CDR2 ANQGSEA. The CDR3 runs 12 residues. Deletions cut 6 bases from V and 5 bases from J, with 14 bases between. CDR3 amino acids: CSVGRGGNEQYF. Here the CDR3 DNA reads TGCAGCGTCGGACGGGGCGGGAACGAGCAGTACTTC.

V gene TRBV7-9 combines with J gene TRBJ2-1; possible D gene TRBD2, 6 bases. The CDR3 is 15 amino acids. Trimming stripped 2 bases from V and 10 bases from J, with 18 bases between. The V gene's germline CDR1 is SEHNR and CDR2 FQNEAQ (reference sequence). The CDR3 DNA sequence: TGTGCCAGCAGCTTATGGGTTGTAGGGACTCAGGAGCAGTTCTTC. Translated, it gives CASSLWVVGTQEQFF. Together with reference TRBV7-9 and TRBJ2-1, the CDR3 gives the full variable domain: DTGVSQNPRHKITKRGQNVTFRCDPISEHNRLYWYRQTLGQGPEFLTYFQNEAQLEKSRLLSDRFSAERPKGSFSTLEIQRTEQGDSAMYLCASSLWVVGTQEQFFGPGTRLTVL.